This paragraph covers one T cell receptor (beta chain) sequence. It was with a sample-barcoded 5' primer and a J-beta primer mix that a second PCR of about 6 to 12 cycles was run. MiXCR, run by TCRdb on the 5' RACE reads, gives a single entry per CDR3 protein. The sample records about 830,000 distinct CDR3 sequences, around 62% being singletons. With 4 bases clipped from V and 13 bases from J, the junction kept 22 bases outside the gene matches. The CDR3 sequence is 17 residues long. The germline CDR1 and CDR2 sequences are SGDLS and YYNGEE. This record comes from a study of blood T cells in healthy people across ages.

The chain couples TRBV9 to TRBJ2-1; 8 positions match TRBD2. The sequence was obtained from a man between 25 and 39 years old in good health. Sequenced material: blood. As DNA, the CDR3 is TGTGCCAGCAGCCCGGTTAAAGGTTCGGGGGGGCAAGAGACCCAGTTCTTC. Translation gives CASSPVKGSGGQETQFF.